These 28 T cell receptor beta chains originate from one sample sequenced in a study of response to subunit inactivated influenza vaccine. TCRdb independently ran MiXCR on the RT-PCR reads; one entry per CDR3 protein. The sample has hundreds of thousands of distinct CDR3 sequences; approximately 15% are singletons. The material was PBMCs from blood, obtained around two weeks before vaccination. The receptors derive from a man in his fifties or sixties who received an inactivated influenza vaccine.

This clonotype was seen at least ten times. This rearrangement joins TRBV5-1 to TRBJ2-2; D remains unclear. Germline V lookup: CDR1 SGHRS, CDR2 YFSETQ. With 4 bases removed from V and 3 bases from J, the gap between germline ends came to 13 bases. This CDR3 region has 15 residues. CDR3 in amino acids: CASSRTEIDTGELFF. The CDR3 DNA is TGCGCCAGCAGCCGCACGGAGATAGACACCGGGGAGCTGTTTTTT.

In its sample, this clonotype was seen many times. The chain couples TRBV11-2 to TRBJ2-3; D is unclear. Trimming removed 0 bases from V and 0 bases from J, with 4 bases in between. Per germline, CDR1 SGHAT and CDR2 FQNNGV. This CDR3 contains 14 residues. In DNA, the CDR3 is TGTGCCAGCAGCTTAGAACGTAGCACAGATACGCAGTATTTT. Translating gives CASSLERSTDTQYF.

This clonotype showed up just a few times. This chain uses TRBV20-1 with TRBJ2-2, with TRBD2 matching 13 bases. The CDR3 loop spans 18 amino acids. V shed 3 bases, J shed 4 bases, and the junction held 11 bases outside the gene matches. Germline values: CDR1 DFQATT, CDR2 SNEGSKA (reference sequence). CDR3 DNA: TGCAGTGCTAGCCCGGGACTAGCGGGGAGTTCAGGCACCGGGGAGCTGTTTTTT. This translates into CSASPGLAGSSGTGELFF.

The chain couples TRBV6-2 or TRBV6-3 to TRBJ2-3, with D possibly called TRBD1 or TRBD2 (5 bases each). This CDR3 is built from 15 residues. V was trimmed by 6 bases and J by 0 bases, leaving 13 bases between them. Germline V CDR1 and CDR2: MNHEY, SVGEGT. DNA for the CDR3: TGTGCCAGCAGAACCGGGACGCTTAGCACAGATACGCAGTATTTT. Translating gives CASRTGTLSTDTQYF.

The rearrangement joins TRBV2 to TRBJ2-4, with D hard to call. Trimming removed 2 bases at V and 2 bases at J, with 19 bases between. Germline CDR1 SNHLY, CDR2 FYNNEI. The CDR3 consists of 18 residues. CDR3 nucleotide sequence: TGTGCCAGCAGTGAAACGCCCCGCCCCGGGTTATCCAAAAACATTCAGTACTTC. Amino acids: CASSETPRPGLSKNIQYF.

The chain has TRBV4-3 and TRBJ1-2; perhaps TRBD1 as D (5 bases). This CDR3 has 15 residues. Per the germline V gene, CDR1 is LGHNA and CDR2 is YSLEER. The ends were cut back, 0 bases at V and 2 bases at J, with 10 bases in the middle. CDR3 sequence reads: CASSQDGAGNYGYTF. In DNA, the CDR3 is TGCGCCAGCAGCCAAGACGGGGCAGGGAACTATGGCTACACCTTC.

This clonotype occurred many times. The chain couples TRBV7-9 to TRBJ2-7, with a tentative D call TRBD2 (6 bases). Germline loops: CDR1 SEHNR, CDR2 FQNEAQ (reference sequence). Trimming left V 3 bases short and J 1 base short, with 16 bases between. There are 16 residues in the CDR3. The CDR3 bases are TGTGCCAGCAGCTTCGTGCGGGGAAGTAATTCCTACGAGCAGTACTTC. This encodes CASSFVRGSNSYEQYF.

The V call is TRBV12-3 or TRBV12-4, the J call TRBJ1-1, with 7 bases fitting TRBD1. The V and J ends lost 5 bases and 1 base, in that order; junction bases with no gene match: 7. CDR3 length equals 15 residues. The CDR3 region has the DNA TGTGCCAGCAGTGTGCACCGGGACAGGAACACTGAAGCTTTCTTT. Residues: CASSVHRDRNTEAFF.

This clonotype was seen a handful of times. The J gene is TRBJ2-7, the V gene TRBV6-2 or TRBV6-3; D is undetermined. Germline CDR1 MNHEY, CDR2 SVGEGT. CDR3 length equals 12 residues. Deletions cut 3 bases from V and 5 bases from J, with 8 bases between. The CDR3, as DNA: TGTGCCAGCAGTTATACAATTGACGAGCAGTACTTC. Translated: CASSYTIDEQYF.

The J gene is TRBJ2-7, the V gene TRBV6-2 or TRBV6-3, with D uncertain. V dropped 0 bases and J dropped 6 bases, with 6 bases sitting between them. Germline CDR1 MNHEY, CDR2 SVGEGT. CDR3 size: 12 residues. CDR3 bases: TGTGCCAGCAGTTACTCTAGGGTCGAGCAGTACTTC. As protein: CASSYSRVEQYF.

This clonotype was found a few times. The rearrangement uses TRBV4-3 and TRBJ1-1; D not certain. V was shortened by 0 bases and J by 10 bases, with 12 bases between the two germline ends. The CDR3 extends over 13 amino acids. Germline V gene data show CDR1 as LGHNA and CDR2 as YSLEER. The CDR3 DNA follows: TGCGCCAGCAGCCAAGAGGGAGGATCGGCAGCTTTCTTT. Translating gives CASSQEGGSAAFF.

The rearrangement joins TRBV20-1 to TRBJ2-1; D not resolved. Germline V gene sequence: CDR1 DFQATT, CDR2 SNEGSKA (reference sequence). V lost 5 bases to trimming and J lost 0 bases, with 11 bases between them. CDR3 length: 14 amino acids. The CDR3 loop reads CSASVRSSYNEQFF. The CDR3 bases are TGCAGTGCTTCGGTACGCAGCTCCTACAATGAGCAGTTCTTC.

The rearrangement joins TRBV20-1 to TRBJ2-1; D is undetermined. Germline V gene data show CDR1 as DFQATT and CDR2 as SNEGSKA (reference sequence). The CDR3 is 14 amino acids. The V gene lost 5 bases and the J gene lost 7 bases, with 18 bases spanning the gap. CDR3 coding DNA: TGCAGTGCTGCCACGGCCGCAACCTGGAATGAGCAGTTCTTC. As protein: CSAATAATWNEQFF.

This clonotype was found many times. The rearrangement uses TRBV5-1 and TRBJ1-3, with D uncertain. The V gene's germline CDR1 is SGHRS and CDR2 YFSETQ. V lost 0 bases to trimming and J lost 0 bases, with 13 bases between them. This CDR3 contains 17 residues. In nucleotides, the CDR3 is TGCGCCAGCAGCTTGGCCGTCGTCGGTAACTCTGGAAACACCATATATTTT. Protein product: CASSLAVVGNSGNTIYF.

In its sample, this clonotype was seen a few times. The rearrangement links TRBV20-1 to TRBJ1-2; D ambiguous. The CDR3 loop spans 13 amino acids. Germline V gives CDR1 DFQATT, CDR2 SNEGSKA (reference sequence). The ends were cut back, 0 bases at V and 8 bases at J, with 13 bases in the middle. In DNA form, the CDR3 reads TGCAGTGCTAGAGATCAAACGGGATCCGGCTACACCTTC. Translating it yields CSARDQTGSGYTF.

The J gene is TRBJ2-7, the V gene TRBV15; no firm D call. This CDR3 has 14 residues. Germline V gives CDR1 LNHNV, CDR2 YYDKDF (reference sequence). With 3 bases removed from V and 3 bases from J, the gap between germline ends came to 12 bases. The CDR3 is CATSRGTGGYEQYF. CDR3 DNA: TGTGCCACCAGCAGGGGCACGGGCGGCTACGAGCAGTACTTC.

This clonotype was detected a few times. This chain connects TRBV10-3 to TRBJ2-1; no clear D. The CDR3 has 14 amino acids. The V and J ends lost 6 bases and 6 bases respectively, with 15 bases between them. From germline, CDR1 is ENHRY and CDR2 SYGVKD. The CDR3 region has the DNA TGTGCCATCAGCTGGACGGCAGACTTCAATGAGCAGTTCTTC. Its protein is CAISWTADFNEQFF.

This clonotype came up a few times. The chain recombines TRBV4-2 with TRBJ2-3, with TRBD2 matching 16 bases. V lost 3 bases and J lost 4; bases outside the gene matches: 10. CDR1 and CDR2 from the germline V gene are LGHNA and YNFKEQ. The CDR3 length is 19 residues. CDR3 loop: CASSHPGLAGGPVADTQYF. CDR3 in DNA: TGTGCCAGCAGCCACCCGGGACTAGCGGGAGGGCCAGTAGCAGATACGCAGTATTTT.

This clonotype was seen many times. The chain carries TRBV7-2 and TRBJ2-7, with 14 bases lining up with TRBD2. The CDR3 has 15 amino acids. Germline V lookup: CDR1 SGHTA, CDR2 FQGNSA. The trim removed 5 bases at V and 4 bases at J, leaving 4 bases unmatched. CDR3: CASSPGTSGSYEQYF. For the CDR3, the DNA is TGTGCCAGCAGCCCTGGGACTAGCGGGAGTTACGAGCAGTACTTC. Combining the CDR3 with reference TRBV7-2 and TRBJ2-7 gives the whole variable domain GAGVSQSPSNKVTEKGKDVELRCDPISGHTALYWYRQSLGQGLEFLIYFQGNSAPDKSGLPSDRFSAERTGGSVSTLTIQRTQQEDSAVYLCASSPGTSGSYEQYFGPGTRLTVT.

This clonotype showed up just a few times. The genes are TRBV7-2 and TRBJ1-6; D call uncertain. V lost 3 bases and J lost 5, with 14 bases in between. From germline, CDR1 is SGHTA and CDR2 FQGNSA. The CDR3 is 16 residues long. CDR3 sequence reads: CASSFGSGDHNSPLHF. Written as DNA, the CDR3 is TGTGCCAGCAGCTTCGGCTCCGGTGATCATAATTCACCCCTCCACTTT.

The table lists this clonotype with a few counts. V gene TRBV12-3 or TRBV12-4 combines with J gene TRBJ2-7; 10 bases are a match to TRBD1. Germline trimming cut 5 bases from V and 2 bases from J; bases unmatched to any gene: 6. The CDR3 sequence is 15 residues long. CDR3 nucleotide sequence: TGTGCCAGCAGTCCCCGGGACAGGGGTGCCTACGAGCAGTACTTC. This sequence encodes CASSPRDRGAYEQYF.

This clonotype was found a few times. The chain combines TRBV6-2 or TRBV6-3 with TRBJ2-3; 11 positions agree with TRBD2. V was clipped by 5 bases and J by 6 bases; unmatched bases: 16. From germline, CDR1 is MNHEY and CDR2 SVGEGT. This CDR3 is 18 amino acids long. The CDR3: CASSRNPGLAEEPDTQYF. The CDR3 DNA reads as TGTGCCAGCAGTCGAAACCCGGGACTAGCGGAGGAACCGGATACGCAGTATTTT.

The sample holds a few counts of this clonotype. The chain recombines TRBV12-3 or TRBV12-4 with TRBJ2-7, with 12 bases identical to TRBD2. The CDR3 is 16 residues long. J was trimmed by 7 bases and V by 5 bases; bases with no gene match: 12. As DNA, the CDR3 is TGTGCCAGCAGTGATAGATCGGGACTAGCGGGCCGAGAGCAGTACTTC. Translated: CASSDRSGLAGREQYF.

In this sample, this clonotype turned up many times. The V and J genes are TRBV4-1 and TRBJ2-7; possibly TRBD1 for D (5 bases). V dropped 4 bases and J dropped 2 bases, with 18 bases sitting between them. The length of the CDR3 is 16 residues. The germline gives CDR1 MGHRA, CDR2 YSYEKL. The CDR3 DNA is TGCGCCAGCAGCCCCGTTGGCAGGGTCAAAACCTACGAGCAGTACTTC. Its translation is CASSPVGRVKTYEQYF.

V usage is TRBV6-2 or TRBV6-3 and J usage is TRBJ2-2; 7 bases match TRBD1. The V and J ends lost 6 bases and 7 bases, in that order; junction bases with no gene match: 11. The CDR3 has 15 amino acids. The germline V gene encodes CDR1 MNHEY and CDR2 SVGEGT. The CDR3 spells CASRRAGTAGGELFF. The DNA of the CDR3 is TGTGCCAGCAGAAGAGCCGGGACAGCTGGCGGGGAGCTGTTTTTT.

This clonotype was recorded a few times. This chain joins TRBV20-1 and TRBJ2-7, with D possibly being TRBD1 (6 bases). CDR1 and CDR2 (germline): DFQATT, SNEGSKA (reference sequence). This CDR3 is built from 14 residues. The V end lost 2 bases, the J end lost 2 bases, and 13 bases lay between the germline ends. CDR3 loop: CSARKQGRTYEQYF. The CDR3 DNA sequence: TGCAGTGCTAGAAAACAGGGTAGGACCTACGAGCAGTACTTC.

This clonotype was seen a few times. CDR3: CASSLNQGGGTDTQYF. CDR3 nucleotides: TGTGCCAGCAGCTTAAATCAGGGAGGTGGTACAGATACGCAGTATTTT. The rearrangement links TRBV7-2 to TRBJ2-3; tentatively, D is TRBD2 (6 bases). The CDR3 loop spans 16 amino acids. Germline CDR1 reads SGHTA; CDR2 reads FQGNSA. V lost 2 bases to trimming and J lost 3 bases, with 15 bases between them.

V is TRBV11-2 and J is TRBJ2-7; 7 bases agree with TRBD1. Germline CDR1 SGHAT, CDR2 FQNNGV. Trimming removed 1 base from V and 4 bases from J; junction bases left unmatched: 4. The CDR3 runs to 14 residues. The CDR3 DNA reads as TGTGCCAGCAGCTTAGCGACAGGGTATTACGAGCAGTACTTC. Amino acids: CASSLATGYYEQYF.